A selection of T cell receptor beta chains follows, all from one sample in a study of T cells in Graves' hyperthyroidism and ophthalmopathy. TCRdb independently ran MiXCR on the multiplex PCR reads; one entry per CDR3 protein. The sample lists some 440,000 distinct CDR3 sequences; 15% to 19% were seen once. What was sequenced was blood. These receptors all come from a woman aged 18-29 years with Graves' hyperthyroidism. Both conserved end residues are part of each CDR3. Each record gives: D gene, J gene, clone size, V gene, CDR3 DNA, CDR3 protein. D genes are given only for firm matches. Clone size is stated in some rows and not others, as once, few, many or a class when expanded.

. | TRBJ2-5 | many | TRBV29-1 | TGCAGCACCAGACCGTCCCAAGAGACCCAGTACTTC | CSTRPSQETQYF
TRBD2 | TRBJ2-5 | few | TRBV13 | TGTGCCAGCAGCTTAAGGGGACTAGCGGGGGTCTTCCAAGAGACCCAGTACTTC | CASSLRGLAGVFQETQYF
. | TRBJ1-5 | many | TRBV5-1 | TGCGCCAGCAGCTTGGCCGGGGATAGCAATCAGCCCCAGCATTTT | CASSLAGDSNQPQHF
. | TRBJ1-5 | many | TRBV12-3/TRBV12-4 | TGTGCCAGCAGTCCCTCGTGGGCGGATAGCAATCAGCCCCAGCATTTT | CASSPSWADSNQPQHF
. | TRBJ2-7 | many | TRBV6-6 | TGTGCCAGCAGTTACTCGAGGGGGGAGCAGTACTTC | CASSYSRGEQYF
TRBD2 | TRBJ2-1 | many | TRBV7-9 | TGTGCCAGCAGCTTATGGCTTAGCGGGAGAGAGGGCAATGAGCAGTTCTTC | CASSLWLSGREGNEQFF
TRBD2 | TRBJ2-1 | many | TRBV3-1 | TGTGCCAGCAGCCAAGATCAACTAGCGGGGGGACTTTCCTACAATGAGCAGTTCTTC | CASSQDQLAGGLSYNEQFF
TRBD2 | TRBJ2-5 | . | TRBV5-1 | TGCGCCAGCTTCGGGACTAACCAAGAGACCCAGTACTTC | CASFGTNQETQYF
TRBD1 | TRBJ2-1 | few | TRBV14 | TGTGCCAGCAGCCAAGATCATGCCGGGACAGGAGAGTTCTTC | CASSQDHAGTGEFF
. | TRBJ2-2 | few | TRBV7-3 | TGTGCCAGCAGCTTAACGTCCAGTATTCCCGGGGAGCTGTTTTTT | CASSLTSSIPGELFF
. | TRBJ1-6 | many | TRBV20-1 | TGCAGTGCTAGAGAAGGCACCTACCGGGATTCACCCCTCCACTTT | CSAREGTYRDSPLHF
TRBD1 | TRBJ1-5 | . | TRBV6-1 | TGTGCCAGCAGTGAAGCAAGGGACAGGGGACATCAGCCCCAGCATTTT | CASSEARDRGHQPQHF
. | TRBJ2-3 | few | TRBV12-3/TRBV12-4 | TGTGCCAGCAGTGGAACGGGCTTGGATACGCAGTATTTT | CASSGTGLDTQYF
. | TRBJ2-7 | few | TRBV4-1 | TGCGCCAGCAGCCCCTACCCCGGCCGCACCACCTACGAGCAGTACTTC | CASSPYPGRTTYEQYF
. | TRBJ1-4 | many | TRBV6-1 | TGTGCCAGCAGTACACAGGGTAGGGCTAATGAAAAACTGTTTTTT | CASSTQGRANEKLFF
TRBD1 | TRBJ1-1 | many | TRBV29-1 | TGCAGCGCTCGGACAGGGGAAAACACTGAAGCTTTCTTT | CSARTGENTEAFF
. | TRBJ1-1 | many | TRBV27 | TGTGCCAGCAGTTGGGGGGGTCTTCGGAACGCTGAAGCTTTCTTT | CASSWGGLRNAEAFF
. | TRBJ2-5 | many | TRBV19 | TGTGCCAGTAGGTCCGCGGGGGCATACGAGACCCAGTACTTC | CASRSAGAYETQYF
. | TRBJ2-1 | . | TRBV20-1 | TGCAGTGCGCGAGACGGTAGCGGCAACAATGAGCAGTTCTTC | CSARDGSGNNEQFF
. | TRBJ2-7 | . | TRBV5-1 | TGCGCCAGCAGCTTGGGAGTAGCCGCCTACGAGCAGTACTTC | CASSLGVAAYEQYF
TRBD1 | TRBJ2-1 | few | TRBV18 | TGTGCCAGCAGGCGGACAGGGATGGACAATGAGCAGTTCTTC | CASRRTGMDNEQFF
TRBD2 | TRBJ2-5 | . | TRBV4-2 | TGTGCCAGCAGCCAAGAGTGGGCGGGGGGGACGGAGACCCAGTACTTC | CASSQEWAGGTETQYF
TRBD1 | TRBJ1-2 | . | TRBV5-1 | TGCGCCAGCAGCTCTGATGCCCGCCGGGACAGCTATGGCTACACCTTC | CASSSDARRDSYGYTF
TRBD2 | TRBJ2-7 | many | TRBV5-1 | TGCGCCAGCAGCCCTGGGACTAGCGGGATGAGAGAGCAGTACTTC | CASSPGTSGMREQYF
. | TRBJ2-5 | . | TRBV18 | TGTGCCAGCTCAGCGGTCAGCGGTGGAGAGACCCAGTACTTC | CASSAVSGGETQYF
. | TRBJ1-4 | . | TRBV3-1 | TGTGCCAGCAGCCCCCGCCAGGTTGCAACTAATGAAAAACTGTTTTTT | CASSPRQVATNEKLFF
. | TRBJ1-2 | . | TRBV29-1 | TGCAGCGTCGAGAAGTATGGCTACACCTTC | CSVEKYGYTF
TRBD2 | TRBJ2-1 | many | TRBV7-9 | TGTGCCAGCAGCTTAGGGAGTGGACTAGCGGGAGGGTTCGATGAGCAGTTCTTC | CASSLGSGLAGGFDEQFF
. | TRBJ2-4 | many | TRBV3-1 | TGTGCCAGCAGCCAAGTTGGGGTATTCGAAAACATTCAGTACTTC | CASSQVGVFENIQYF
TRBD2 | TRBJ2-1 | few | TRBV4-2 | TGTGCCAGCAGCCCGGGACTAGCGGGGGCCTGGTGGAATGAGCAGTTCTTC | CASSPGLAGAWWNEQFF
TRBD2 | TRBJ2-7 | many | TRBV6-1 | TGTGCCAGCAGTCTTAGCGGGGGGGCTGGGCAGTACTTC | CASSLSGGAGQYF
. | TRBJ1-1 | many | TRBV11-2 | TGTGCCAGCAGTCCTCTCCGGGGCCCCAAAGAAGCTTTCTTT | CASSPLRGPKEAFF